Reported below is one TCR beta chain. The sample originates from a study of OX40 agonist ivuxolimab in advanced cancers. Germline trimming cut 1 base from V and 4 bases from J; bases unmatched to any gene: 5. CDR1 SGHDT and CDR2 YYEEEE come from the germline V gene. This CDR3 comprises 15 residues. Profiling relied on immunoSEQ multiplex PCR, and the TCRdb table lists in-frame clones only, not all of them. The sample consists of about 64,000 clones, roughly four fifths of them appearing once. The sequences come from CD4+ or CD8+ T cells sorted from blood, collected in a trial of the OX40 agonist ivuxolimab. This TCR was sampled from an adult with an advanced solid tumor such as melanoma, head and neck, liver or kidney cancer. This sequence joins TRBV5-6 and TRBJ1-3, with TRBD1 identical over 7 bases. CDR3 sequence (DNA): TGTGCCAGCAGCTTGAGGGGGCGCGGGGGAAACACCATATATTTT. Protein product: CASSLRGRGGNTIYF. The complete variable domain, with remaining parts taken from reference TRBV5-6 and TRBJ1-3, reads DAGVTQSPTHLIKTRGQQVTLRCSPKSGHDTVSWYQQALGQGPQFIFQYYEEEERQRGNFPDRFSGHQFPNYSSELNVNALLLGDSALYLCASSLRGRGGNTIYFGEGSWLTVV.